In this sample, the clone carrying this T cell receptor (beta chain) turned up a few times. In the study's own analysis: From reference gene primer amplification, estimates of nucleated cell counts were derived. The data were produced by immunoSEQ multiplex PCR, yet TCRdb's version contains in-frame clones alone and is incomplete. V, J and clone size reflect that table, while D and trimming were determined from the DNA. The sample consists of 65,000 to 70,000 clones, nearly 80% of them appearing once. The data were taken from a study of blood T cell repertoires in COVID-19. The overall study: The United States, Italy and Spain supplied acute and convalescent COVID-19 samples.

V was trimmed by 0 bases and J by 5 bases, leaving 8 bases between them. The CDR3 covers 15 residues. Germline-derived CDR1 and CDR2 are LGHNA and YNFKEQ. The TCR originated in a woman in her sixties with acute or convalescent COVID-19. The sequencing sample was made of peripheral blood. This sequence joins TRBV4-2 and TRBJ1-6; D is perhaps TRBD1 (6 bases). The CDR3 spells CASSQDGQNNSPLHF. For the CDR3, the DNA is TGTGCCAGCAGCCAAGATGGACAGAATAATTCACCCCTCCACTTT.